The 26 T cell receptor beta chains below come from one sample, sequenced in a study of cytomegalovirus exposure and HLA in healthy donors. The assay was immunoSEQ multiplex PCR, and TCRdb's table has in-frame clones only and misses some. The sample consists of roughly 70,000 clones, about 82% of them appearing once. Specimen: PBMCs. The receptor source for this set is a man aged 25 to 45 in good health and CMV-seronegative.

V gene TRBV5-1 combines with J gene TRBJ1-2, with 7 positions matching TRBD1. Germline trimming cut 0 bases from V and 1 base from J; bases unmatched to any gene: 6. Germline CDR1 and CDR2: SGHRS and YFSETQ. CDR3 size: 16 residues. CDR3 loop: CASSLDPRGSNYGYTF. CDR3 sequence (DNA): TGCGCCAGCAGCTTGGACCCCAGGGGGAGTAACTATGGCTACACCTTC.

The rearrangement links TRBV15 to TRBJ1-5; D gene uncertain. CDR3 length: 14 amino acids. The germline V gene has CDR1 LNHNV and CDR2 YYDKDF (reference sequence). Trimming removed 4 bases at V and 6 bases at J, with 13 bases between. CDR3 amino acids: CATSNWGVGQPQHF. The CDR3 nucleotides read TGTGCCACCAGCAATTGGGGAGTAGGTCAGCCCCAGCATTTT.

The chain has TRBV9 and TRBJ2-3, with D possibly matching TRBD2 (6 bases). Trimming removed 0 bases from V and 3 bases from J, with 11 bases in between. This CDR3 region has 15 residues. Germline V gene lookup returns CDR1 SGDLS and CDR2 YYNGEE. Here the CDR3 reads CASSVGGLATDTQYF. Written as DNA, the CDR3 is TGTGCCAGCAGCGTAGGCGGGCTAGCGACAGATACGCAGTATTTT.

The V and J genes are TRBV10-3 and TRBJ2-3; 11 bases match TRBD2. The CDR3 sequence is 15 residues long. The germline V gene has CDR1 ENHRY and CDR2 SYGVKD. V shed 4 bases and J 4 bases; nucleotides not matched to a gene: 4. CDR3 sequence: CAISGYSGGADTQYF. In DNA, the CDR3 is TGTGCCATCAGTGGCTATAGCGGGGGGGCAGATACGCAGTATTTT.

This clone has just a few counts. V is TRBV4-3 and J is TRBJ1-3, with 11 bases identical to TRBD1. The CDR3 spans 16 residues. The V gene end was trimmed by 4 bases and the J gene end by 2 bases; junction bases not matched to a gene: 4. The germline CDR1 and CDR2 sequences are LGHNA and YSLEER. The CDR3 nucleotides read TGCGCCAGCAGCCCCGGACAGGGGGCGGCTGGAAACACCATATATTTT. It yields the protein CASSPGQGAAGNTIYF.

The rearrangement joins TRBV6-1 to TRBJ1-1, with no clear D. Trimming stripped 1 base from V and 2 bases from J, with 11 bases between. From germline, CDR1 is MNHNS and CDR2 SASEGT. The length of the CDR3 is 15 residues. In nucleotides, the CDR3 is TGTGCCAGCAGTGAAGGAACAGTTAAAAACACTGAAGCTTTCTTT. Amino acids: CASSEGTVKNTEAFF.

This chain links TRBV9 with TRBJ2-2, with TRBD2 matching over 16 bases. There are 21 residues in the CDR3. Germline V lookup: CDR1 SGDLS, CDR2 YYNGEE. Unmatched junction bases numbered 19, after V lost 4 bases and J lost 7 bases. The DNA of the CDR3 is TGTGCCAGCAGCCCGCGTGAGGGGGGGACTAGCGGGAGGGCCTTTGTCGGGGAGCTGTTTTTT. This codes for CASSPREGGTSGRAFVGELFF.

Only a few counts were recorded for this clone. J is TRBJ2-1 and V is TRBV10-2, with 11 nucleotides matching TRBD2. This CDR3 has 15 residues. Germline CDR1 and CDR2: WSHSY and SAAADI. Trimming at V came to 3 bases and at J to 8 bases, leaving 6 bases not matched to a gene. As DNA, the CDR3 is TGCGCCAGCAGTGAAGGGCTAGCGGGAGGTGATGAGCAGTTCTTC. Protein: CASSEGLAGGDEQFF.

The chain is built from TRBV21-1 and TRBJ2-1; the table gives TRBD1 as D, unverified against the DNA. TRBV21-1 is given as a pseudogene. This CDR3 is built from 16 residues. The CDR3 is CASSPWTGGSYNEQFF. In DNA form, the CDR3 reads TGTGCCAGCAGCCCTTGGACAGGGGGCTCCTACAATGAGCAGTTCTTC.

The V and J genes are TRBV27 and TRBJ2-2, with 8 bases matching TRBD2. The junction had 11 bases not matched to a gene; V was cut back by 4 bases and J by 4 bases. The CDR3 is made up of 17 amino acids. The germline gives CDR1 MNHEY, CDR2 SMNVEV (reference sequence). The CDR3 loop is CASSSPRTSRATGELFF. The CDR3 bases are TGTGCCAGCAGTTCGCCCCGGACTAGCCGGGCCACCGGGGAGCTGTTTTTT.

The chain has TRBV9 and TRBJ1-4, with D possibly matching TRBD1 (6 bases). The germline V gene encodes CDR1 SGDLS and CDR2 YYNGEE. The V end was cut by 1 base, the J end by 5 bases, with 9 bases between. The CDR3 sequence is 14 residues long. The CDR3 DNA is TGTGCCAGCAGCGTAACAGGGCAGAATGAAAAACTGTTTTTT. Its translation is CASSVTGQNEKLFF.

This chain links TRBV9 with TRBJ1-2; 7 bases match TRBD1. Per germline, CDR1 SGDLS and CDR2 YYNGEE. CDR3 length: 18 amino acids. V lost 3 bases, J lost 2 bases, and 16 bases stayed unmatched. CDR3 residues: CASSDHRTDRWGNYGYTF. Here the CDR3 DNA reads TGTGCCAGCAGCGACCACCGAACGGACAGGTGGGGCAACTATGGCTACACCTTC.

The rearrangement uses TRBV7-3 and TRBJ2-3; a possible D gene is TRBD2 (6 bases). V gave up 3 bases and J gave up 6 bases, with 13 bases separating them. The CDR3 spans 14 residues. Germline assignment: CDR1 SGHTA and CDR2 FQGTGA. CDR3 protein: CASSFAGSSDTQYF. Here the CDR3 DNA reads TGTGCCAGCAGCTTCGCGGGAAGTTCGGATACGCAGTATTTT.

The rearrangement uses TRBV6-5 and TRBJ2-7; no reliable D call. The germline CDR1 and CDR2 sequences are MNHEY and SVGAGI. V lost 8 bases to trimming and J lost 2 bases, with 13 bases between them. This CDR3 is built from 13 residues. The CDR3 loop is CASLSEAPYEQYF. The CDR3 region has the DNA TGTGCCAGCCTTTCCGAAGCACCCTACGAGCAGTACTTC.

The chain links TRBV6-1 to TRBJ1-2; 8 bases match TRBD1. The CDR3 spans 13 residues. CDR1 and CDR2 from the germline V gene are MNHNS and SASEGT. V was clipped by 7 bases and J by 8 bases; unmatched bases: 9. CDR3 in amino acids: CASIYADRGGYTF. CDR3 nucleotide sequence: TGTGCCAGCATTTACGCAGACAGGGGAGGCTACACCTTC.

The chain employs TRBV18 and TRBJ2-2; D might be TRBD1 (6 bases). Between the trimmed V and J ends, which lost 1 base and 3 bases, there was a span of 12 bases. The CDR3 consists of 16 residues. Germline-derived CDR1 and CDR2 are KGHSH and LQKENI. The CDR3 protein is CASSPRRGIDTGELFF. CDR3 nucleotide sequence: TGTGCCAGCTCACCACGCAGGGGTATTGACACCGGGGAGCTGTTTTTT.

V usage is TRBV19 and J usage is TRBJ2-4; tentatively, D is TRBD2 (5 bases). The CDR3 length is 14 residues. CDR1 and CDR2 (germline): LNHDA, SQIVND (reference sequence). The ends were cut back, 1 base at V and 6 bases at J, with 10 bases in the middle. DNA for the CDR3: TGTGCCAGTAGTATAGGGCTAGCAAGAAACATTCAGTACTTC. It is translated as CASSIGLARNIQYF.

The gene calls are TRBV30 and TRBJ1-1; the D gene is possibly TRBD1 (5 bases). V gave up 1 base and J gave up 4 bases, with 16 bases separating them. Germline CDR1 and CDR2: GTSNPN and SVGIG (reference sequence). There are 15 residues in the CDR3. CDR3 coding DNA: TGTGCCTGGAGTGGCCAGGGAATTGGATTCACTGAAGCTTTCTTT. Translating it yields CAWSGQGIGFTEAFF.

CDR3 DNA: TGTGCCAGCAGCTCCCCAATGCGGGACAGGGTCAATGAGCAGTTCTTC. Translated, it gives CASSSPMRDRVNEQFF. V usage is TRBV7-6 and J usage is TRBJ2-1; 9 bases match TRBD1. The germline CDR1 and CDR2 sequences are SGHVS and FNYEAQ. The V segment lost 4 bases and the J segment 6 bases; nucleotides outside the gene matches: 10. The CDR3 is 16 residues long.

The rearrangement uses TRBV7-3 and TRBJ2-2, with 9 bases lining up with TRBD1. Losses at the gene ends were 5 bases for V and 2 bases for J; bases not matched to a gene: 9. Per the germline V gene, CDR1 is SGHTA and CDR2 is FQGTGA. This CDR3 region has 17 residues. In DNA, the CDR3 is TGTGCCAGCAGCCCCCGTCGGACAGGGGCAAACACCGGGGAGCTGTTTTTT. This sequence encodes CASSPRRTGANTGELFF.

The V gene is TRBV18, the J gene TRBJ1-2; D gene uncertain. V dropped 3 bases and J dropped 4 bases, with 18 bases sitting between them. There are 16 residues in the CDR3. Germline V lookup: CDR1 KGHSH, CDR2 LQKENI. CDR3 loop: CASSPNPDPGFYGYTF. For the CDR3, the DNA is TGTGCCAGCTCACCGAACCCGGACCCGGGGTTCTATGGCTACACCTTC. The whole variable domain, filled in from reference TRBV18 and TRBJ1-2, reads NAGVMQNPRHLVRRRGQEARLRCSPMKGHSHVYWYRQLPEEGLKFMVYLQKENIIDESGMPKERFSAEFPKEGPSILRIQQVVRGDSAAYFCASSPNPDPGFYGYTFGSGTRLTVV.

This clone was detected only once. The gene calls are TRBV18 and TRBJ2-1; D possibly corresponds to TRBD2 (6 bases). V was clipped by 5 bases and J by 7 bases, with 12 bases between them. Germline CDR1 is KGHSH and CDR2 is LQKENI. CDR3 size: 13 residues. The CDR3 protein is CASSSGSGNEQFF. CDR3 sequence (DNA): TGTGCCAGCTCATCCGGGAGCGGGAATGAGCAGTTCTTC.

The V and J genes are TRBV2 and TRBJ2-3; a weak D match, TRBD2 (6 bases). Germline values: CDR1 SNHLY, CDR2 FYNNEI. This CDR3 is built from 11 residues. V was clipped by 8 bases and J by 3 bases, with 6 bases between them. CDR3 bases: TGTGCCAGCGGGAGGACAGATACGCAGTATTTT. Protein: CASGRTDTQYF. Using reference TRBV2 and TRBJ2-3 for the parts outside the CDR3, the full variable domain is EPEVTQTPSHQVTQMGQEVILRCVPISNHLYFYWYRQILGQKVEFLVSFYNNEISEKSEIFDDQFSVERPDGSNFTLKIRSTKLEDSAMYFCASGRTDTQYFGPGTRLTVL.

There are many counts of this clone. The V call is TRBV6-5, the J call TRBJ1-1; D uncertain. Germline V gene data show CDR1 as MNHEY and CDR2 as SVGAGI. This CDR3 region has 14 residues. V dropped 10 bases and J dropped 4 bases, with 19 bases sitting between them. The CDR3: CATSRGVSGTEAFF. The CDR3 coding sequence is TGTGCCACTTCCCGCGGAGTTTCGGGCACTGAAGCTTTCTTT.

The chain uses TRBV2 and TRBJ2-3; 10 bases are a match to TRBD2. This CDR3 spans 17 amino acids. Germline CDR1 reads SNHLY; CDR2 reads FYNNEI. V lost 4 bases to trimming and J lost 1 base; unmatched junction nucleotides: 8. The CDR3 reads CASSGRAGGLGTDTQYF. The CDR3 nucleotides are TGTGCCAGCAGTGGTAGAGCGGGGGGGCTTGGCACAGATACGCAGTATTTT.

The chain recombines TRBV2 with TRBJ2-1; TRBD2 matches at 7 bases. The CDR3 consists of 15 residues. CDR1 is SNHLY, CDR2 FYNNEI, per germline. The junction had 12 bases not matched to a gene; V was cut back by 4 bases and J by 9 bases. This CDR3 reads CASSGGGGLTVEQFF. In nucleotides, the CDR3 is TGTGCCAGCAGTGGTGGGGGAGGGTTAACAGTTGAGCAGTTCTTC. The variable domain in full, completed from reference TRBV2 and TRBJ2-1, reads EPEVTQTPSHQVTQMGQEVILRCVPISNHLYFYWYRQILGQKVEFLVSFYNNEISEKSEIFDDQFSVERPDGSNFTLKIRSTKLEDSAMYFCASSGGGGLTVEQFFGPGTRLTVL.